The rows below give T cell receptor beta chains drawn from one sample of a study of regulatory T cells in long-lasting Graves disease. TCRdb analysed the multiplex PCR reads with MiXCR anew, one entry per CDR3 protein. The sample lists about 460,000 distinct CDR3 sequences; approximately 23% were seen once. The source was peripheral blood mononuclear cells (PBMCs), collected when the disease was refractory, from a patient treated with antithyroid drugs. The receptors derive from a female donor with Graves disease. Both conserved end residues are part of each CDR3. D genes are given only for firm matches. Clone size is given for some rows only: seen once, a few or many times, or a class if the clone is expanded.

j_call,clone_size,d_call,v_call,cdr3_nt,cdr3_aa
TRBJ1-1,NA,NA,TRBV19,TGTGCCAGTAGTCCCGAGGGCAGGGGGAACACTGAAGCTTTCTTT,CASSPEGRGNTEAFF
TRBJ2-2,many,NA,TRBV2,TGTGCCAGCAACCGGGACGCTAGGACCGGGGAGCTGTTTTTT,CASNRDARTGELFF
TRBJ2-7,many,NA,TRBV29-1,TGCAGCGTTGAAGATTGGACGGGAGAGGGCTACGAGCAGTACTTC,CSVEDWTGEGYEQYF
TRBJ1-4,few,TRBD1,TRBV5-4,TGTGCCAGCAGCTTTCCCAACAGGGGAAGTGAAAAACTGTTTTTT,CASSFPNRGSEKLFF
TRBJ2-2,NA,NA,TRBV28,TGTGCCAGCAGCTTGCGCAGCTACGCGAACACCGGGGAGCTGTTTTTT,CASSLRSYANTGELFF
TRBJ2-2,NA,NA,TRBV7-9,TGTGCCAGCCAGACAGCACCGAACACCGGGGAGCTGTTTTTT,CASQTAPNTGELFF
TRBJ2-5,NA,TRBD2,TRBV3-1,TGTGCCAGCAGGGGGCTGGGACTAGCAAAAGAGACCCAGTACTTC,CASRGLGLAKETQYF
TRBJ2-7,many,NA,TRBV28,TGTGCCAGCACCCAAGACAACTCCTACGAGCAGTACTTC,CASTQDNSYEQYF
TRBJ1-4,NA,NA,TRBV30,TGTGCCTGGAGGAGAACAGCGCCCGAAAAACTGTTTTTT,CAWRRTAPEKLFF
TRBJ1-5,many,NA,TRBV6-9,TGTGCCAGCAGTTGGGGACCGCAGCCCCAGCATTTT,CASSWGPQPQHF
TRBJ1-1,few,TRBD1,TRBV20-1,TGCAGTGCCAAGAGACAGGGGGCCCAGAACACTGAAGCTTTCTTT,CSAKRQGAQNTEAFF
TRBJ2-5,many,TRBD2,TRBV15,TGTGCCACCAGCAGGGAAACCGCCCTAGCGGGAGGGCCGTCGGAAGAGACCCAGTACTTC,CATSRETALAGGPSEETQYF
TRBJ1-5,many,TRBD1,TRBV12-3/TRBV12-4,TGTGCCAGCAGTGCATCCGGGACAGGGGAGCAGCCCCAGCATTTT,CASSASGTGEQPQHF
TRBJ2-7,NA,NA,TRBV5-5,TGTGCCAGCAGCTTGTGGGACACCTACGAGCAGTACTTC,CASSLWDTYEQYF
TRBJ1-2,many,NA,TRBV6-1,TGTGCCAGCAGAAGGGGCGCGGAGTTTGGCTACACCTTC,CASRRGAEFGYTF
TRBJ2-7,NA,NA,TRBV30,TGTGCCTGGAGGGGGGGCGGGAGTCCCAACGAGCAGTACTTC,CAWRGGGSPNEQYF
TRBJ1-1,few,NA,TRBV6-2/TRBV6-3,TGTGCCAGCAGTTTCGACACCGGATTGAACACTGAAGCTTTCTTT,CASSFDTGLNTEAFF
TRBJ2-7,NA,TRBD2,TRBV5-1,TGCGCCAACAGGGAGGGACTAGCGGGATCGTACGAGCAGTACTTC,CANREGLAGSYEQYF
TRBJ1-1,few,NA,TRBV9,TGTGCCAGCAGCGTAGAAGCCAGGAACACTGAAGCTTTCTTT,CASSVEARNTEAFF
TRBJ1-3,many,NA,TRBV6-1,TGTGCCACTGGGGTTGAACTTACCTCTGGAAACACCATATATTTT,CATGVELTSGNTIYF
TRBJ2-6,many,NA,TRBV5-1,TGCGCCAGCAGCTTAGATGGAAGCTCTGGGGCCAACGTCCTGACTTTC,CASSLDGSSGANVLTF
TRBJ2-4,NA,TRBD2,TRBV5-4,TGTGCCAGCAACCCGGGGGGGCCGGGAAACATTCAGTACTTC,CASNPGGPGNIQYF
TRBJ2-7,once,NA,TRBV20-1,TGCAGTGCTAGGGCCACCGGCTCCTACGAGCAGTACTTC,CSARATGSYEQYF
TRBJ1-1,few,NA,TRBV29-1,TGCAGCGTTCTCCCTGCTGGGTCGAACACTGAAGCTTTCTTT,CSVLPAGSNTEAFF
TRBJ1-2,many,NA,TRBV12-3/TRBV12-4,TGTGCCAGCAGTTTATTAAGCAGCGATGGCTACACCTTC,CASSLLSSDGYTF
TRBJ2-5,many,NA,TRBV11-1,TGTGCCAGCACACCACAGGGCGAGACCCAGTACTTC,CASTPQGETQYF
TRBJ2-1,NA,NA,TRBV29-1,TGCAGCGTTGAGGAGGGGATCCATGAGCAGTTCTTC,CSVEEGIHEQFF
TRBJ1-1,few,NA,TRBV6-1,TGTGCCAGCAGCGGAATGTCTGAAGCTTTCTTT,CASSGMSEAFF
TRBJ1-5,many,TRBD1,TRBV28,TGTGCCAGCAGTTTAACGGGGACAGGGAACAATCAGCCCCAGCATTTT,CASSLTGTGNNQPQHF
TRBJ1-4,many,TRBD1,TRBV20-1,TGCAGTGCCGAACAGGGGATAGGGGAAAAACTGTTTTTT,CSAEQGIGEKLFF
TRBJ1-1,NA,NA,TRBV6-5,TGTGCCAGCAGTTACGAGGGGAGTCGGTCTGAAGCTTTCTTT,CASSYEGSRSEAFF
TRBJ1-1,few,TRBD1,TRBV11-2,TGTGCCAGCAGCTTAGTCCCAGGGGGCTTGCACACTGAAGCTTTCTTT,CASSLVPGGLHTEAFF
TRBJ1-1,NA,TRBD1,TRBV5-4,TGTGCCAGCAGTTCCCCAGGGGGCCAGAAGAACACTGAAGCTTTCTTT,CASSSPGGQKNTEAFF
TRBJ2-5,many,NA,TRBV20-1,TGCAGTGCTAGGAGTTGGAGGGACTGGGAGACCCAGTACTTC,CSARSWRDWETQYF
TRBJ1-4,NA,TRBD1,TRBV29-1,TGCAGCGTTGCGACAGGGGGCGGGTTGGGTGAAAAACTGTTTTTT,CSVATGGGLGEKLFF
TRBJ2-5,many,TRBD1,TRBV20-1,TGCAGTGCGATGGGACAGGGACAAGAGACCCAGTACTTC,CSAMGQGQETQYF
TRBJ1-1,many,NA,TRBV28,TGTGCCAGCACCCCAGGGGAGACTGAAGCTTTCTTT,CASTPGETEAFF
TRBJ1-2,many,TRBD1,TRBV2,TGTGCCAGCAGGGAAACCGGGACAGATTATGGCTACACCTTC,CASRETGTDYGYTF
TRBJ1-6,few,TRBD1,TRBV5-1,TGCGCCAGCAGCCCGGGACAGTTTAATTCACCCCTCCACTTT,CASSPGQFNSPLHF
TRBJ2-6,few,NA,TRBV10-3,TGTGCCATCAGTGAATTTAGGGGGGCAGGGGCCAACGTCCTGACTTTC,CAISEFRGAGANVLTF
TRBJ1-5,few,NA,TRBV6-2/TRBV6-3,TGTGCCAGCAGTTACGACCGGCAGCCCAATCAGCCCCAGCATTTT,CASSYDRQPNQPQHF
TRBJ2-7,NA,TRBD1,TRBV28,TGTGCCAGCATCCCCTCCACCTTGACAGGGGGGGACCACGAGCAGTACTTC,CASIPSTLTGGDHEQYF
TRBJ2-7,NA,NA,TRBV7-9,TGTGCCAGCAGCTTAGCCGGATTAGCGAGCGAGCAGTACTTC,CASSLAGLASEQYF
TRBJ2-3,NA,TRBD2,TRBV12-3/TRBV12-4,TGTGCCAGCAGCTTAGTTAGGACTAGCGGGAAGAGAGATACGCAGTATTTT,CASSLVRTSGKRDTQYF
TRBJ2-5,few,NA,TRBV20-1,TGCAGTGCTGCTGACAGGAACCAAGAGACCCAGTACTTC,CSAADRNQETQYF
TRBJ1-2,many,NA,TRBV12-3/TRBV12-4,TGTGCCAGCAGTACTACTACAGGGAACTATGGCTACACCTTC,CASSTTTGNYGYTF
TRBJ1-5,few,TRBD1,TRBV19,TGTGCCAGTAGTGCGGACAGGGGGCTCGTTCAGCCCCAGCATTTT,CASSADRGLVQPQHF
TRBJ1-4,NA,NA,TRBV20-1,TGCAGTGCTGCGTCCAACAGGGCGGGCCGCACTAATGAAAAACTGTTTTTT,CSAASNRAGRTNEKLFF
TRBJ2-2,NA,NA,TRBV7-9,TGTGCCAGCAGCTCCCAAGTGTTTCGAGGGAAGACCGGGGAGCTGTTTTTT,CASSSQVFRGKTGELFF
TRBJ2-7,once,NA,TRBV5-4,TGTGCCAGCAGCACCAGGGAAGAGCAGTACTTC,CASSTREEQYF
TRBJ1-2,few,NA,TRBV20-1,TGCAGTGCTCCCTTGGAGTCGGGGGTTAGTGGCTACACCTTC,CSAPLESGVSGYTF
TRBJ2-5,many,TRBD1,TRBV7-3,TGTGCCAGCAGCTCAAGACAGGGGCAGGAAGAGACCCAGTACTTC,CASSSRQGQEETQYF
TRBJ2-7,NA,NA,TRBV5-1,TGCGCCAGCGCTACCACGAGTTCCTACGAGCAGTACTTC,CASATTSSYEQYF
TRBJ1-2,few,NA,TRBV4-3,TGCGCCAGCAGCCAAGAGGGTGGCCTCTATGGCTACACCTTC,CASSQEGGLYGYTF
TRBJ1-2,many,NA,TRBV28,TGTGCCAGCAGTTTACAGTCCTTCTATGGCTACACCTTC,CASSLQSFYGYTF